This TCR beta chain was documented in a study of blood T cell repertoires in COVID-19. Across the whole study: Sites across the United States, Italy and Spain contributed samples from acute and convalescent COVID-19.

As processed by the authors: The assay estimated nucleated cells by amplifying reference gene primers. Produced via immunoSEQ multiplex PCR; TCRdb's table is partial and in-frame only. That table supplies the V and J calls and clone size; D and trimming were determined from the DNA. Counted here are about 220,000 clones, approximately 78% occurring once; the ten biggest clones make up approximately 5.2%. Seattle-derived patients entered the study during active infection and were followed longitudinally. This sequence originates from a woman in her seventies with COVID-19, enrolled during active disease. Sequenced input: peripheral blood.

The chain's CDR3 is CASSFYTGTEAFF. CDR3 DNA: TGCGCCAGCAGCTTCTACACGGGCACTGAAGCTTTCTTT. The chain employs TRBV5-1 and TRBJ1-1; no reliable D call. Trimming pared 2 bases from V and 4 bases from J, leaving 9 bases between. Germline CDR1 reads SGHRS; CDR2 reads YFSETQ. The CDR3 loop spans 13 amino acids.